Shown below are 8 T cell receptor beta chains from a single sample sequenced in a study of cytomegalovirus exposure and HLA in healthy donors. The PCR employed 60 Vbeta primers together with 13 Jbeta primers. TCRdb's copy holds only in-frame clones and misses some; the assay was immunoSEQ multiplex PCR. The table has 95,000 to 130,000 clones, 80% to 85% seen once. Sequencing was performed on PBMCs. The receptor source for this set is a woman in her twenties or thirties in good health and CMV-seronegative.

Points on this clone: Distinct nucleotide sequences in the sample also encode this CDR3. The rearrangement links TRBV18 to TRBJ1-1, with unresolved D. The CDR3 totals 13 residues. Deletions cut 3 bases from V and 0 bases from J, with 5 bases between. CDR1 is KGHSH and CDR2 is LQKENI in the germline V gene. CDR3: CASSPSVNTEAFF. The CDR3 DNA is TGTGCCAGCTCACCGTCGGTGAACACTGAAGCTTTCTTT.

Only a few counts were recorded for this clone. The chain carries TRBV10-3 and TRBJ2-5; 10 positions agree with TRBD1. V lost 4 bases and J lost 7; bases outside the gene matches: 15. The CDR3 spans 17 residues. Germline loops: CDR1 ENHRY, CDR2 SYGVKD. The CDR3 reads CAISGDLTGGRWWTQYF. DNA for the CDR3: TGTGCCATCAGTGGGGACCTGACAGGGGGCAGGTGGTGGACCCAGTACTTC.

The chain employs TRBV5-6 and TRBJ2-7; a possible D gene is TRBD2 (6 bases). Germline loops: CDR1 SGHDT, CDR2 YYEEEE. The CDR3 is 16 residues long. V was clipped by 0 bases and J by 4 bases, with 17 bases between them. This chain's CDR3 is CASSLGSGGIAYEQYF. CDR3 sequence (DNA): TGTGCCAGCAGCTTGGGGTCGGGCGGGATAGCATACGAGCAGTACTTC.

The chain employs TRBV6-1 and TRBJ1-5, with TRBD1 matching 7 bases. After removal of 1 base from V and 3 bases from J, the junction contained 6 bases not matched to a gene. The CDR3 is 16 amino acids. CDR1 is MNHNS and CDR2 is SASEGT in the germline V gene. The CDR3 loop is CASSEGVGTVNQPQHF. The CDR3 DNA reads TGTGCCAGCAGTGAAGGGGTAGGGACAGTCAATCAGCCCCAGCATTTT.

This clone was observed once. The gene calls are TRBV7-6 and TRBJ2-3, with 8 positions matching TRBD1. The CDR3 has 15 amino acids. CDR1 is SGHVS and CDR2 is FNYEAQ in the germline V gene. V shed 3 bases, J shed 5 bases, and the junction held 7 bases outside the gene matches. In DNA, the CDR3 is TGTGCCAGCAGCTTTAACAGGGGGATCAGAGATACGCAGTATTTT. Its translation: CASSFNRGIRDTQYF.

The chain combines TRBV5-8 with TRBJ2-2, with 9 positions matching TRBD1. Germline CDR1 reads SGHTS; CDR2 reads YDEGEE. This CDR3 contains 15 residues. After removal of 5 bases from V and 5 bases from J, the junction contained 7 bases not matched to a gene. Here the CDR3 DNA reads TGTGCCAGCAGAATACAGGGGGCGCTAACCGGGGAGCTGTTTTTT. Its protein product is CASRIQGALTGELFF.

This chain links TRBV15 with TRBJ1-2, with D unclear. Germline values: CDR1 LNHNV, CDR2 YYDKDF (reference sequence). Trimming left V 1 base short and J 5 bases short, with 8 bases between. The CDR3 runs 13 residues. This CDR3 reads CATSRGQEYGYTF. The DNA for the CDR3 is TGTGCCACCAGCAGAGGGCAGGAATATGGCTACACCTTC.

This rearrangement joins TRBV28 to TRBJ2-7; 8 nucleotides agree with TRBD1. CDR1 MDHEN and CDR2 SYDVKM come from the germline V gene. V dropped 5 bases and J dropped 6; count of bases not matched to a gene: 12. The CDR3 consists of 15 residues. In DNA, the CDR3 is TGTGCCAGCAGTCCCCGGACAGGGAAAGGAAGCGAGCAGTACTTC. Its protein product is CASSPRTGKGSEQYF. Full variable domain (rest looked up from reference TRBV28 and TRBJ2-7): DVKVTQSSRYLVKRTGEKVFLECVQDMDHENMFWYRQDPGLGLRLIYFSYDVKMKEKGDIPEGYSVSREKKERFSLILESASTNQTSMYLCASSPRTGKGSEQYFGPGTRLTVT.